The clone carrying this T cell receptor beta chain showed up just a few times. Its antigen remains unknown. A second PCR of roughly 7 to 11 cycles used a sample-barcoded 5' primer and a J-beta primer mix. From the 5' RACE reads, TCRdb called clonotypes with MiXCR, one entry per CDR3 protein. The top ten hold roughly 14% of the sample, which has 650,000 to 800,000 distinct CDR3 sequences, 52% seen once. This entry comes from a study of blood T cells in healthy people across ages. This CDR3 spans 14 amino acids. V was pared by 5 bases and J by 1 base, with 9 bases between. CDR1 SGHVS and CDR2 FNYEAQ come from the germline V gene. Study observations and caveats: Age brought a roughly linear fall in TCR beta diversity measured per million T cells.

Material for sequencing was blood. The J gene is TRBJ1-3, the V gene TRBV7-6, with D tentatively TRBD1 (5 bases). The TCR originated in an elderly woman in good health. The chain's CDR3 is CASSPGLSGNTIYF. The CDR3, as DNA: TGTGCCAGCAGCCCAGGGTTATCTGGAAACACCATATATTTT.